The rows below give T cell receptor beta chains drawn from one sample of a study of neurological immune-mediated disorders. TCRdb independently ran MiXCR on the 5' RACE reads; one entry per CDR3 protein. The repertoire consists of about 44,000 distinct CDR3 sequences, with roughly 21% occurring once and the leading ten covering around 4.2%. The sample was PBMCs. The source of these receptors is a man aged 55 to 69 with HTLV-1-associated myelopathy (HAM/TSP). CDR3s include the opening cysteine and the closing phenylalanine or tryptophan. D genes are given only for firm matches. Not all rows give a size; the values are once, few, many and, for expanded clones, a class.

size	V	D	J	CDR3	DNA
many	TRBV10-3	TRBD1	TRBJ2-7	CATRGQGPYEQYF	TGTGCCACCCGGGGACAGGGACCCTACGAGCAGTACTTC
.	TRBV3-1	.	TRBJ2-1	CASSQVSEQFF	TGTGCCAGCAGCCAAGTAAGTGAGCAGTTCTTC
.	TRBV7-8	TRBD2	TRBJ2-2	CASSFTSGTGELFF	TGTGCCAGCAGCTTTACTAGCGGCACCGGGGAGCTGTTTTTT
many	TRBV9	.	TRBJ1-6	CASSFQPDGGSPLHF	TGTGCCAGCAGCTTCCAACCTGATGGGGGTTCACCCCTCCACTTT
many	TRBV5-1	.	TRBJ2-1	CASSVELRHPSYNEQFF	TGCGCCAGCAGCGTAGAGTTGCGGCACCCTTCCTACAATGAGCAGTTCTTC
many	TRBV5-1	.	TRBJ2-6	CASSLSSAGANVLTF	TGCGCCAGCAGCCTGAGCAGTGCTGGGGCCAACGTCCTGACTTTC
many	TRBV20-1	.	TRBJ1-6	CSARDLGSPLHF	TGCAGTGCTAGAGATTTGGGTTCACCCCTCCACTTT
.	TRBV20-1	.	TRBJ1-5	CSASCRGQNQPQHF	TGCAGTGCTAGTTGCAGGGGTCAGAATCAGCCCCAGCATTTT
many	TRBV20-1	.	TRBJ1-4	CSATRGLEKLFF	TGCAGTGCTACCCGGGGGCTGGAAAAACTGTTTTTT
many	TRBV7-8	TRBD1	TRBJ1-4	CASRRGQGTPVGEKLFF	TGTGCCAGCAGGAGGGGACAGGGAACGCCGGTTGGGGAAAAACTGTTTTTT
many	TRBV7-9	TRBD1	TRBJ2-2	CASSPTGSANTGELFF	TGTGCCAGCAGCCCGACAGGGTCAGCGAACACCGGGGAGCTGTTTTTT
many	TRBV20-1	.	TRBJ2-1	CSAKASDNEQFF	TGCAGTGCTAAGGCTAGTGACAATGAGCAGTTCTTC
many	TRBV18	TRBD2	TRBJ2-1	CASSPGTSGINEQFF	TGTGCCAGCTCGCCCGGGACTAGCGGGATCAATGAGCAGTTCTTC
many	TRBV10-3	.	TRBJ2-7	CAISGGGLSSYEQYF	TGTGCCATCAGTGGGGGGGGCCTGAGCTCCTACGAGCAGTACTTC
few	TRBV4-3	.	TRBJ2-7	CASSQDGPGDRSYEQYF	TGCGCCAGCAGCCAAGACGGCCCAGGGGACCGCTCCTACGAGCAGTACTTC
many	TRBV28	.	TRBJ2-2	CASSLAGARNAGELFF	TGTGCCAGCAGTTTAGCTGGGGCCAGGAACGCCGGGGAGCTGTTTTTT
medium-sized	TRBV10-3	.	TRBJ2-7	CAISESGTYEQYF	TGTGCCATCAGTGAGTCAGGAACCTACGAGCAGTACTTC
many	TRBV5-6	TRBD1	TRBJ2-1	CASSLGQGARNEQFF	TGTGCCAGCAGCTTGGGGCAGGGGGCGCGGAATGAGCAGTTCTTC
many	TRBV10-3	.	TRBJ2-5	CAISPGLETQYF	TGTGCCATCAGTCCGGGACTAGAGACCCAGTACTTC
many	TRBV5-1	TRBD1	TRBJ2-3	CASSLGQGAADTQYF	TGCGCCAGCAGCTTGGGGCAGGGGGCGGCAGATACGCAGTATTTT
many	TRBV4-1	TRBD2	TRBJ2-4	CASSPPGLEKNIQYF	TGCGCCAGCAGCCCTCCGGGACTAGAGAAAAACATTCAGTACTTC
many	TRBV7-2	TRBD2	TRBJ2-1	CASSLSGRALGEQFF	TGTGCCAGCAGCTTGAGCGGGAGGGCCTTAGGTGAGCAGTTCTTC
many	TRBV10-3	.	TRBJ2-5	CAISSLQETQYF	TGTGCCATCAGTAGTTTACAAGAGACCCAGTACTTC
.	TRBV14	.	TRBJ1-2	CASSQGRSCLRVYGYTF	TGTGCCAGCAGCCAAGGGAGATCATGCCTAAGGGTCTATGGCTACACCTTC
many	TRBV12-3/TRBV12-4	TRBD1	TRBJ1-1	CASRTGGQGRTEAFF	TGTGCCAGCAGGACCGGGGGACAGGGGCGGACTGAAGCTTTCTTT
many	TRBV20-1	.	TRBJ2-7	CSARDQGRGSYEQYF	TGCAGTGCTAGAGATCAGGGGAGGGGATCCTACGAGCAGTACTTC
many	TRBV29-1	.	TRBJ2-3	CSVVWQYTDTQYF	TGCAGCGTTGTTTGGCAGTACACAGATACGCAGTATTTT
many	TRBV7-8	.	TRBJ2-3	CASSLGAGRDTQYF	TGTGCCAGCAGCCTCGGGGCCGGCCGAGATACGCAGTATTTT
.	TRBV5-6	.	TRBJ2-7	CASSYHSDEQYF	TGTGCCAGCAGCTACCACAGTGACGAGCAGTACTTC
many	TRBV25-1	TRBD1	TRBJ1-2	CASSDWDRGQDYGYTF	TGTGCCAGCAGTGATTGGGACAGGGGGCAGGACTATGGCTACACCTTC
.	TRBV20-1	.	TRBJ1-2	CSVRQGLNYGYTF	TGCAGTGTGCGCCAGGGGCTAAACTATGGCTACACCTTC
many	TRBV7-9	.	TRBJ2-3	CASSSDLPGEDTQYF	TGTGCCAGCAGCTCGGACCTCCCCGGGGAAGATACGCAGTATTTT